Here is one T cell receptor beta chain with its context. This record comes from a study of cytomegalovirus exposure and HLA in healthy donors. V was pared by 1 base and J by 2 bases, with 9 bases between. The germline V gene has CDR1 MDHEN and CDR2 SYDVKM. The CDR3 extends over 15 amino acids. Assay used: immunoSEQ multiplex PCR; TCRdb lists only in-frame clones, some missing. The sample has roughly 300,000 clones, 86% seen once. Separate from the roughly 700-subject first cohort, the roughly 130-subject validation cohort was the one that the donors belonged to. J is TRBJ1-3 and V is TRBV28, with D possibly TRBD1 on 6 matching bases. This receptor was taken from a woman under 30 in good health and CMV-seronegative. Sequencing was done on a sample of PBMCs. The CDR3 here is CASSLLQGAGNTIYF. The CDR3 bases are TGTGCCAGCAGTTTATTACAGGGAGCTGGAAACACCATATATTTT.